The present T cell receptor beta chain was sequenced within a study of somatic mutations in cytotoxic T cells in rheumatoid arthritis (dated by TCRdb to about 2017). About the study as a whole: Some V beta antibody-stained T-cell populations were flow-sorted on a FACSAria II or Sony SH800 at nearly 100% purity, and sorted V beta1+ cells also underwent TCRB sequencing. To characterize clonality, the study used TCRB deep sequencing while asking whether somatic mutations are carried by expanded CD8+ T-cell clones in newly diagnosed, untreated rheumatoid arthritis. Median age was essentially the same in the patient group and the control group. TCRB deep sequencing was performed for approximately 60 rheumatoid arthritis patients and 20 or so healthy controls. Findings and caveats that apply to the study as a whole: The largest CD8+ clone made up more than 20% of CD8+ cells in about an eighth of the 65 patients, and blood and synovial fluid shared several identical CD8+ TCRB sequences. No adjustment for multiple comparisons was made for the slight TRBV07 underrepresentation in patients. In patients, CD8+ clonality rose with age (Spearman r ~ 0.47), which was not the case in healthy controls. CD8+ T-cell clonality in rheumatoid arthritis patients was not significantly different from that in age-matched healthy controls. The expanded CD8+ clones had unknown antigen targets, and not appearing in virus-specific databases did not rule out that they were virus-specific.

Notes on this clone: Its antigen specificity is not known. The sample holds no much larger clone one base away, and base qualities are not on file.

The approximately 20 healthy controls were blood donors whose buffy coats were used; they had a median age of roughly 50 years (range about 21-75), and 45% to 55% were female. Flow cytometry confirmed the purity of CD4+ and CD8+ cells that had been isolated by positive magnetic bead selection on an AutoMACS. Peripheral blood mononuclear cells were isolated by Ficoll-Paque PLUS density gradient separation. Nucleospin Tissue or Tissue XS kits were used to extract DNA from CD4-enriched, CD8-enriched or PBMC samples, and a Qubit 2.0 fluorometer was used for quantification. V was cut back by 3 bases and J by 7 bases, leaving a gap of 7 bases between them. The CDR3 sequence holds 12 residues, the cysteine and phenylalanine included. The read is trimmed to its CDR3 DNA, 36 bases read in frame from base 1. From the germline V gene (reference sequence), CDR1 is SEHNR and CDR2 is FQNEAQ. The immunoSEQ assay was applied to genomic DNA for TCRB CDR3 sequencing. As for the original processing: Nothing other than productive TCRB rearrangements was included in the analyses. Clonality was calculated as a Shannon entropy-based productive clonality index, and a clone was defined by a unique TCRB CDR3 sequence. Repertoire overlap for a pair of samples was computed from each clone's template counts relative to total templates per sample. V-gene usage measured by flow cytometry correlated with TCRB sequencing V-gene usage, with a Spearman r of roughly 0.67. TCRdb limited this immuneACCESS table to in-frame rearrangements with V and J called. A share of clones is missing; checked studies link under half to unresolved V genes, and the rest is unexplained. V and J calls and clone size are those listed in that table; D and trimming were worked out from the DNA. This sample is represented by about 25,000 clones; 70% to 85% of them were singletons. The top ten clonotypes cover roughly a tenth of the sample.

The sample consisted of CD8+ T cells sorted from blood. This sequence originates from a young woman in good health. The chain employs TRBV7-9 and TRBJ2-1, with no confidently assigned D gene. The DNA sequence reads TGTGCCAGCAGCTTTTTAGAGAATGAGCAGTTCTTC. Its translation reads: CASSFLENEQFF. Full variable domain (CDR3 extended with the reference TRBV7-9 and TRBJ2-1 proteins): DTGVSQNPRHKITKRGQNVTFRCDPISEHNRLYWYRQTLGQGPEFLTYFQNEAQLEKSRLLSDRFSAERPKGSFSTLEIQRTEQGDSAMYLCASSFLENEQFFGPGTRLTVL.